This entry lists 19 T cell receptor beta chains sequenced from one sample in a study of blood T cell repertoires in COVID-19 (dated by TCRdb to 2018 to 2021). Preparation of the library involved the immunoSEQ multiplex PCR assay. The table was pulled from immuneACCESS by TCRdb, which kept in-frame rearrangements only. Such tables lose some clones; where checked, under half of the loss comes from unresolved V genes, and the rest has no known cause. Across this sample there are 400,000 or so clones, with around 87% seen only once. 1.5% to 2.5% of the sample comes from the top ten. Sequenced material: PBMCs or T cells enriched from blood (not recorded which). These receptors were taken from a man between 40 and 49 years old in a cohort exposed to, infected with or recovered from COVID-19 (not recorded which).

CDR3 region: CASSAGLAGAEQFF. The CDR3 nucleotides read TGTGCCAGCAGCGCCGGACTAGCGGGAGCTGAGCAGTTCTTC. The genes are TRBV5-4 and TRBJ2-1, with 13 nucleotides matching TRBD2. Per germline, CDR1 SGHNT and CDR2 YYREEE (reference sequence). Trimming at V came to 4 bases and at J to 9 bases, leaving 4 bases not matched to a gene. The length of the CDR3 is 14 residues.

The CDR3 nucleotides are TGTGCCACCAGCAGTAGAAACAGGGGGTCTTATGAAAAACTGTTTTTT. It codes for CATSSRNRGSYEKLFF. The chain combines TRBV15 with TRBJ1-4, with 8 bases fitting TRBD1. Germline assignment: CDR1 LNHNV and CDR2 YYDKDF (reference sequence). V lost 3 bases and J lost 6; bases outside the gene matches: 9. The CDR3 has 16 amino acids.

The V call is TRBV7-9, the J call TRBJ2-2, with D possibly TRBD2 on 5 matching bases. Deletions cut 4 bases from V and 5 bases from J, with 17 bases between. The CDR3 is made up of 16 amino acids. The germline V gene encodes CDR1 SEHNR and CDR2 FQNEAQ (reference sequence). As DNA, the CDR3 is TGTGCCAGCAGCTCCCGGGGAATGCGATTAACCGGGGAGCTGTTTTTT. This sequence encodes CASSSRGMRLTGELFF. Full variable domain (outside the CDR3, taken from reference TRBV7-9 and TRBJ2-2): DTGVSQNPRHKITKRGQNVTFRCDPISEHNRLYWYRQTLGQGPEFLTYFQNEAQLEKSRLLSDRFSAERPKGSFSTLEIQRTEQGDSAMYLCASSSRGMRLTGELFFGEGSRLTVL.

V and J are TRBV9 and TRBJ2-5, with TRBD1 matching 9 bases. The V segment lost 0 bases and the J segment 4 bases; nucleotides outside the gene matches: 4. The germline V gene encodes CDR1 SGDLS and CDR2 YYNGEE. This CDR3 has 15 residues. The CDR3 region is CASSVEGQGRETQYF. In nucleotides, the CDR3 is TGTGCCAGCAGCGTAGAAGGACAGGGGCGAGAGACCCAGTACTTC.

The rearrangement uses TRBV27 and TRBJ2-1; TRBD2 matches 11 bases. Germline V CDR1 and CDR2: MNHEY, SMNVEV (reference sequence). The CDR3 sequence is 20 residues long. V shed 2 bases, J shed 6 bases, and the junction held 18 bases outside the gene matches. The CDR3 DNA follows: TGTGCCAGCAGTTTAGGTCCAGGACTAGCGGGTCCCAAGGGGGGCAATGAGCAGTTCTTC. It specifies CASSLGPGLAGPKGGNEQFF.

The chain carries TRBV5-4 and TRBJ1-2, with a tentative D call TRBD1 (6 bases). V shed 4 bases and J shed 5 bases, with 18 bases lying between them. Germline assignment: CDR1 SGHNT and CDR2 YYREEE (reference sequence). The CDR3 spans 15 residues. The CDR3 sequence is CASSLPTGPWYGYTF. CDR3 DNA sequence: TGTGCCAGCAGCCTACCGACAGGACCGTGGTATGGCTACACCTTC.

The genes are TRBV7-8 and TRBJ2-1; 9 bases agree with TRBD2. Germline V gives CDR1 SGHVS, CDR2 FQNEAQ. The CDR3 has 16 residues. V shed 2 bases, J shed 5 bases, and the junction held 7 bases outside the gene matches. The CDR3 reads CASSLSSSGRHNEQFF. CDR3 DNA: TGTGCCAGCAGCTTATCTAGCAGCGGGAGGCACAATGAGCAGTTCTTC.

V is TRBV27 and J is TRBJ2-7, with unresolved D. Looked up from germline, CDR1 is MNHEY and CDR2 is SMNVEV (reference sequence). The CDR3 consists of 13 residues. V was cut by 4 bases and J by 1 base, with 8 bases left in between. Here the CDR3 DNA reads TGTGCCAGCAGTTCTACGGAGTCCTACGAGCAGTACTTC. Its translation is CASSSTESYEQYF.

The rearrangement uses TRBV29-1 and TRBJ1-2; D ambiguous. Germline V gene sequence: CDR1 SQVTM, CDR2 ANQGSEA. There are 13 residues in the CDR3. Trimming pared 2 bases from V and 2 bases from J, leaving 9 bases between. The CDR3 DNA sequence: TGCAGCGTTGAAAACCCGGGGAACTATGGCTACACCTTC. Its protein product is CSVENPGNYGYTF.

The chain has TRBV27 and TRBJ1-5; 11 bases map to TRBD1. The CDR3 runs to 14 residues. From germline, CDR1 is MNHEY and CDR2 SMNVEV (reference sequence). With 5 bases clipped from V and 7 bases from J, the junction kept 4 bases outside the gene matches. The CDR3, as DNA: TGTGCCAGCAGTCTCGGGACAGGGGGGCAGCCCCAGCATTTT. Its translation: CASSLGTGGQPQHF.

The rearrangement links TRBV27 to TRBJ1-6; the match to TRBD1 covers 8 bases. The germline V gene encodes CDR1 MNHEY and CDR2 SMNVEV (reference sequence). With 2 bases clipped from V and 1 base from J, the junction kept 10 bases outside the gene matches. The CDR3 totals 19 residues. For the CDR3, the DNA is TGTGCCAGCAGTTTAGGGAACCAGGGGGCGATTTCCTATAATTCACCCCTCCACTTT. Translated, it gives CASSLGNQGAISYNSPLHF.

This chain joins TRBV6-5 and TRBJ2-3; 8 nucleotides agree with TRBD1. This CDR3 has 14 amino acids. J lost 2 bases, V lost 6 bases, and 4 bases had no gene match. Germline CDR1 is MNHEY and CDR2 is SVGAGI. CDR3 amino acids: CASRLDRATDTQYF. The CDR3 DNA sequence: TGTGCCAGCAGATTGGACAGGGCCACAGATACGCAGTATTTT.

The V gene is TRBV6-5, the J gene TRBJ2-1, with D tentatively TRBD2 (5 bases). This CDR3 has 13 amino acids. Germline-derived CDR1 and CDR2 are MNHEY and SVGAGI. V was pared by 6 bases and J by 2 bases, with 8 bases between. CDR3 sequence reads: CASRRAAYNEQFF. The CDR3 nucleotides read TGTGCCAGCAGGCGAGCGGCCTACAATGAGCAGTTCTTC.

Written as DNA, the CDR3 is TGTGCCAGCAGCTTCGGGTCCAATATGAACACTGAAGCTTTCTTT. Amino acid sequence: CASSFGSNMNTEAFF. This sequence joins TRBV7-9 and TRBJ1-1; D not certain. This CDR3 contains 15 residues. Germline CDR1 SEHNR, CDR2 FQNEAQ (reference sequence). Trimming cost V 3 bases and J 0 bases, with 11 bases left between them.

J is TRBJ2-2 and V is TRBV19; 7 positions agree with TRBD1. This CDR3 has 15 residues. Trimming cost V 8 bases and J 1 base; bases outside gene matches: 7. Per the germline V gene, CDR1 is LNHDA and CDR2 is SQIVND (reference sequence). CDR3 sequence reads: CASADRRLNTGELFF. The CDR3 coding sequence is TGTGCCAGTGCGGACAGGCGACTGAACACCGGGGAGCTGTTTTTT.

The CDR3 nucleotides are TGTGCCAGCAGTAGGGGACTAGCGGGGGGGCGAAACACCGGGGAGCTGTTTTTT. It is translated as CASSRGLAGGRNTGELFF. The rearrangement uses TRBV28 and TRBJ2-2; 16 bases agree with TRBD2. The V gene end was trimmed by 5 bases and the J gene end by 2 bases; junction bases not matched to a gene: 5. The CDR3 is 18 amino acids. Germline V gene lookup returns CDR1 MDHEN and CDR2 SYDVKM.

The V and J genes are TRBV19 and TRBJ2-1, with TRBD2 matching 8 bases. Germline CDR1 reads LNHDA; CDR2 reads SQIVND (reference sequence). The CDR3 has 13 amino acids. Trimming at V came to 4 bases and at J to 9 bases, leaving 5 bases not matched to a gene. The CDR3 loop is CASSTGGAGEQFF. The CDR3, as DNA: TGTGCCAGTAGTACGGGGGGGGCCGGTGAGCAGTTCTTC.

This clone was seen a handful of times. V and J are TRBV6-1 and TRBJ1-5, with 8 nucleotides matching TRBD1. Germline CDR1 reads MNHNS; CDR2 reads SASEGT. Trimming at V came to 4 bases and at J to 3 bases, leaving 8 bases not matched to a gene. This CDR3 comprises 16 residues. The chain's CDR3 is CASSALQGGVNQPQHF. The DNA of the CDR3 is TGTGCCAGCAGTGCATTACAGGGGGGGGTCAATCAGCCCCAGCATTTT.

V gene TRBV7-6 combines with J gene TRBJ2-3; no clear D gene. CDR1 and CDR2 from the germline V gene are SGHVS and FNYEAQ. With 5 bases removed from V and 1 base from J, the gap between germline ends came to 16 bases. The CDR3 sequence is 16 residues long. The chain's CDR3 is CASSPQKTYRTDTQYF. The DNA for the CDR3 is TGTGCCAGCAGCCCCCAGAAAACATATCGCACAGATACGCAGTATTTT.